In this sample, the clone carrying this TCR beta chain turned up many times. What it recognizes is unknown. The entry originates in a study of glioma-infiltrating T cells. TCR alpha and beta CDR3 regions were amplified from RNA using iRepertoire nested multiplex PCR. Tissue mRNA or PBMC total RNA, roughly 100-400 ng, went into one-step reverse transcription and amplification. TCRdb called the multiplex PCR reads again in MiXCR, with one record for every CDR3 protein. The sample records 110,000 or so distinct CDR3 sequences, 20% to 25% being singletons. Findings of the study overall: Above-expected tissue-blood divergence occurred in all gliomas, most in low-grade ones.

CDR3 length equals 15 residues. Trimming removed 5 bases from V and 2 bases from J; junction bases left unmatched: 8. CDR1 is SNHLY and CDR2 is FYNNEI in the germline V gene. Sequencing was carried out using glioma tissue, nonneoplastic brain tissue, or PBMCs (not recorded which). The source is a human donor with low-grade glioma or glioblastoma, undergoing nonglioma brain surgery, or in good health (not recorded which). This chain links TRBV2 with TRBJ1-2, with 7 bases matching TRBD1. CDR3 amino acids: CASSLQATGNYGYTF. CDR3 in DNA: TGTGCCAGCAGTCTCCAGGCGACAGGGAACTATGGCTACACCTTC.